The 18 T cell receptor beta chains below all came from one sample that was sequenced in a study of spatial heterogeneity in lung cancer. TCRdb re-called the 5' RACE reads through MiXCR, storing one row per CDR3 protein. The sample yields more than 2,500 distinct CDR3 sequences, over 40% seen once. Time point meaning: sample taken at primary tumor resection. Study results and limitations: Tumor mutation counts were tracked by expanded intratumoral alpha and beta TCR counts.

Antigen specificity for these receptors is unknown. Material: lung tumor tissue, obtained at surgery. These receptors were collected from a male donor with early-stage non-small cell lung cancer.

This rearrangement joins TRBV9 to TRBJ2-1; TRBD2 matches 7 bases. V was clipped by 6 bases and J by 1 base; unmatched bases: 7. The CDR3 sequence is 15 residues long. Looked up from germline, CDR1 is SGDLS and CDR2 is YYNGEE. CDR3 nucleotides: TGTGCCAGCAATCGCGCGGGGGAGTCCTACAATGAGCAGTTCTTC. It codes for CASNRAGESYNEQFF. Full variable domain (rest looked up from reference TRBV9 and TRBJ2-1): DSGVTQTPKHLITATGQRVTLRCSPRSGDLSVYWYQQSLDQGLQFLIQYYNGEERAKGNILERFSAQQFPDLHSELNLSSLELGDSALYFCASNRAGESYNEQFFGPGTRLTVL.

The chain links TRBV6-5 to TRBJ2-1; D may be TRBD1 (6 bases). Trimming pared 0 bases from V and 8 bases from J, leaving 11 bases between. CDR1 and CDR2 from the germline V gene are MNHEY and SVGAGI. CDR3 length equals 14 residues. The CDR3 is CASSYSSRGDEQFF. The CDR3 DNA reads as TGTGCCAGCAGTTACTCGTCCAGGGGTGATGAGCAGTTCTTC.

The chain couples TRBV19 to TRBJ2-4; 7 nucleotides line up with TRBD2. Germline CDR1 is LNHDA and CDR2 is SQIVND (reference sequence). V was clipped by 0 bases and J by 6 bases; unmatched bases: 11. The length of the CDR3 is 17 residues. The CDR3 loop is CASSIDLYAGVGNIQYF. Written as DNA, the CDR3 is TGTGCCAGTAGTATAGATCTATACGCGGGGGTTGGAAACATTCAGTACTTC.

The chain couples TRBV29-1 to TRBJ2-2; D is uncertain. This CDR3 spans 12 amino acids. The V gene's germline CDR1 is SQVTM and CDR2 ANQGSEA. V gave up 4 bases and J gave up 5 bases, with 8 bases separating them. This chain's CDR3 is CSVVFGTGELFF. CDR3 DNA sequence: TGCAGCGTTGTATTCGGGACCGGGGAGCTGTTTTTT.

This chain links TRBV18 with TRBJ1-6; D unresolved. The V and J ends lost 6 bases and 5 bases respectively, with 17 bases between them. The CDR3 has 16 amino acids. Germline assignment: CDR1 KGHSH and CDR2 LQKENI. CDR3 in DNA: TGTGCCAGCTCCCCGCCCTGGGCCACTGATAATTCACCCCTCCACTTT. Protein: CASSPPWATDNSPLHF.

This clonotype has just a few counts. The chain uses TRBV12-3 or TRBV12-4 and TRBJ2-2, with 8 bases matching TRBD1. The CDR3 sequence is 17 residues long. V shed 2 bases, J shed 7 bases, and the junction held 12 bases outside the gene matches. The CDR3 loop reads CASSLNGVRGPDGELFF. CDR3 DNA sequence: TGTGCCAGCAGTTTAAATGGTGTCAGGGGGCCTGACGGGGAGCTGTTTTTT.

The chain carries TRBV14 and TRBJ2-3; D not resolved. CDR1 is SGHDN, CDR2 FVKESK, per germline. Trimming left V 1 base short and J 2 bases short, with 10 bases between. This CDR3 region has 15 residues. The CDR3 spells CASSQVAWNTDTQYF. The CDR3 bases are TGTGCCAGCAGCCAAGTAGCTTGGAACACAGATACGCAGTATTTT.

This clonotype was counted between two and nine times. V usage is TRBV2 and J usage is TRBJ2-2, with a possible D match to TRBD2 (6 bases). V was trimmed by 5 bases and J by 0 bases, leaving 10 bases between them. Germline V gene data show CDR1 as SNHLY and CDR2 as FYNNEI. CDR3 length: 15 amino acids. The CDR3 reads CASSMTSTNTGELFF. The CDR3 DNA follows: TGTGCCAGCAGTATGACTAGTACGAACACCGGGGAGCTGTTTTTT. The variable domain in full, with the rest retrieved from reference TRBV2 and TRBJ2-2, is EPEVTQTPSHQVTQMGQEVILRCVPISNHLYFYWYRQILGQKVEFLVSFYNNEISEKSEIFDDQFSVERPDGSNFTLKIRSTKLEDSAMYFCASSMTSTNTGELFFGEGSRLTVL.

The CDR3 sequence: CASSFNRGKETQYF. In DNA form, the CDR3 reads TGTGCCAGCAGCTTTAACAGGGGGAAAGAGACCCAGTACTTC. V is TRBV7-2 and J is TRBJ2-5; 8 bases are shared with TRBD1. V shed 3 bases and J 3 bases; nucleotides not matched to a gene: 3. This CDR3 contains 14 residues. The V gene's germline CDR1 is SGHTA and CDR2 FQGNSA. Filled out from reference TRBV7-2 and TRBJ2-5, the complete variable domain reads GAGVSQSPSNKVTEKGKDVELRCDPISGHTALYWYRQSLGQGLEFLIYFQGNSAPDKSGLPSDRFSAERTGGSVSTLTIQRTQQEDSAVYLCASSFNRGKETQYFGPGTRLLVL.

The V and J genes are TRBV4-1 and TRBJ2-5; D might be TRBD2 (5 bases). CDR1 and CDR2 from the germline V gene are MGHRA and YSYEKL. The CDR3 is 15 residues long. The V end lost 4 bases, the J end lost 2 bases, and 14 bases lay between the germline ends. The CDR3 bases are TGCGCCAGCAGCCCTCTGTTGAGCGGACAAGAGACCCAGTACTTC. It is translated as CASSPLLSGQETQYF.

A few counts support this clonotype. The rearrangement links TRBV11-3 to TRBJ2-7; possibly TRBD1 for D (5 bases). CDR1 is SGHNT and CDR2 is YENEEA in the germline V gene. This CDR3 comprises 13 residues. The ends were cut back, 8 bases at V and 2 bases at J, with 13 bases in the middle. The CDR3 spells CASGDRYTYEQYF. CDR3 nucleotide sequence: TGTGCCAGCGGTGACAGATATACCTACGAGCAGTACTTC.

This clonotype was seen more than once but under ten times. V gene TRBV30 combines with J gene TRBJ2-3; TRBD2 matches at 10 bases. V was clipped by 3 bases and J by 6 bases; unmatched bases: 6. Germline V lookup: CDR1 GTSNPN, CDR2 SVGIG (reference sequence). This CDR3 is 14 amino acids long. Written as DNA, the CDR3 is TGTGCCTGGAGGGCAACTAGCGGGGTTGATACGCAGTATTTT. Residues: CAWRATSGVDTQYF.

This clonotype was counted between two and nine times. The chain has TRBV5-1 and TRBJ2-7; D might be TRBD2 (6 bases). Trimming took 0 bases from V and 5 from J, leaving 9 bases between them. This CDR3 has 13 amino acids. CDR1 and CDR2 from the germline V gene are SGHRS and YFSETQ. The CDR3 is CASSLAGGDEQYF. The CDR3 nucleotides read TGCGCCAGCAGCTTGGCCGGGGGAGACGAGCAGTACTTC.

The gene calls are TRBV4-1 and TRBJ2-5; D might be TRBD1 (6 bases). CDR1 and CDR2 (germline): MGHRA, YSYEKL. This CDR3 has 11 residues. The V end was cut by 5 bases, the J end by 7 bases, with 8 bases between. CDR3 amino acids: CASSSQGTQYF. CDR3 nucleotide sequence: TGCGCCAGCAGCTCACAGGGGACCCAGTACTTC.

CDR3 residues: CASSVVLAPGELFF. CDR3 coding DNA: TGTGCCAGCAGCGTGGTCTTGGCCCCCGGGGAGCTGTTTTTT. V is TRBV9 and J is TRBJ2-2; D gene uncertain. V dropped 2 bases and J dropped 6 bases, with 11 bases sitting between them. There are 14 residues in the CDR3. Germline V gene data show CDR1 as SGDLS and CDR2 as YYNGEE.

This clonotype was counted only a few times. The V and J genes are TRBV20-1 and TRBJ2-1; possible D gene TRBD2, 5 bases. The CDR3 has 13 residues. The germline V gene encodes CDR1 DFQATT and CDR2 SNEGSKA (reference sequence). V lost 2 bases, J lost 9 bases, and 14 bases lay in between. The CDR3 bases are TGCAGTGCTAGACCAGATGTACGGGGTGAGCAGTTCTTC. Protein: CSARPDVRGEQFF.

The J gene is TRBJ2-5, the V gene TRBV7-6; D is perhaps TRBD2 (6 bases). Trimming took 3 bases from V and 5 from J, leaving 16 bases between them. The CDR3 spans 15 residues. Germline lookup yields CDR1 SGHVS and CDR2 FNYEAQ. In DNA, the CDR3 is TGTGCCAGCAGCTTGCGGGACGGGGCGTGGGAGACCCAGTACTTC. Translated, it gives CASSLRDGAWETQYF. The full variable domain, its missing parts supplied by reference TRBV7-6 and TRBJ2-5, is GAGVSQSPRYKVTKRGQDVALRCDPISGHVSLYWYRQALGQGPEFLTYFNYEAQQDKSGLPNDRFSAERPEGSISTLTIQRTEQRDSAMYRCASSLRDGAWETQYFGPGTRLLVL.

The chain carries TRBV20-1 and TRBJ2-7; D is uncertain. Germline V gene sequence: CDR1 DFQATT, CDR2 SNEGSKA (reference sequence). This CDR3 is built from 11 residues. Trimming cost V 6 bases and J 4 bases, with 10 bases left between them. The CDR3 spells CSALWGYEQYF. CDR3 DNA: TGCAGTGCCCTTTGGGGATACGAGCAGTACTTC.